The entry below describes one T cell receptor (beta chain). The antigen is unknown. TCR beta was sequenced from blood CD8+ and CD4+ T cells. The authors negatively isolated CD8+ and CD4+ T cells and FACS-enriched TEMRA cells. The record originates from a study of CD8 T cells in Susac syndrome. Study outcomes and limitations: CD8+ clonal expansion in Susac was maximal in TEMRA cells and in active patients.

An amount of RNA that ranged from 0.5 to 1 ug was reverse transcribed with random hexamers. One entry per CDR3 protein results from TCRdb running MiXCR on the immunoSEQ multiplex PCR reads. Of tens of thousands of distinct CDR3 sequences listed, approximately 96% are singletons. Germline V lookup: CDR1 MGHRA, CDR2 YSYEKL. CDR3 size: 14 residues. The V and J ends lost 3 bases and 6 bases, in that order; junction bases with no gene match: 8. This chain joins TRBV4-1 and TRBJ2-7; 7 nucleotides match TRBD1. This sequence was found in a human donor with Susac syndrome. Sequenced material: CD8+ T cells from PBMCs. The DNA for the CDR3 is TGCGCCAGCAGCCAGATTACCGGGACAGCCGAGCAGTACTTC. Its protein is CASSQITGTAEQYF.